Sequencing of this T cell receptor (beta chain) was carried out in a study of cytomegalovirus exposure and HLA in healthy donors. The PCR employed 60 Vbeta primers together with 13 Jbeta primers. The repertoire was sequenced with immunoSEQ multiplex PCR; TCRdb's copy has only in-frame clones and lacks some. In the table there are 150,000 to 200,000 clones, around 80% of which are singletons. A note on this clone: As yet, its antigen is unknown.

At the time of sampling, donors were nominally healthy, though unrecorded immune exposures were likely. Trimming stripped 5 bases from V and 2 bases from J, with 3 bases between. CDR3 length: 11 residues. Germline CDR1 and CDR2: MGHRA and YSYEKL. The study's findings and limits: Investigators reported around 150 TCR beta chains as tied to cytomegalovirus. Association of around 17,000 TCR beta sequences with HLA alleles was found at 0.05 false discovery rate in a later analysis.

This receptor was taken from a woman in her thirties or forties in good health and CMV-seronegative. Sequences were obtained from PBMCs. V usage is TRBV4-1 and J usage is TRBJ2-5; no reliable D call. CDR3 DNA: TGCGCCAGCAGCTCACAAGAGACCCAGTACTTC. This codes for CASSSQETQYF.